This T cell receptor beta chain is drawn from a study of T cells expressing NK-cell markers (dated by TCRdb to 2018 to 2021). Context from the whole study: In sorted CD3+CD56+NKG2C+, CD3+CD56+NKG2C- and CD3+CD56-NKG2C+ T-cell subsets from 8 or 9 donors, TCR beta-chain repertoires were profiled. Of the eight sequenced donors, seven were found to be HCMV-seropositive and one was found to be HCMV-seronegative. All eight donors whose samples were sequenced were randomly selected healthy volunteers, three of them men and five women. Libraries were sequenced as 2 x 150 bp reads on Illumina HiSeq 2000/2500, MiSeq or NextSeq. General conclusions and limits of the study: Those dominant clonotypes were again the most abundant among CD3+CD56-NKG2C+ cells in several donors, at roughly 25-60.1%. For five or six donors, the dominant CD3+CD56+NKG2C+ clonotypes were among the top 10 CD8+ clonotypes and accounted for roughly 1.0-8% of CD8+ T cells. It remained unclear whether the expanded NKG2C-expressing T cell clones were specific for HCMV antigens.

TCRdb shows the sequencer as Illumina HiSeq 2000. 5'RACE template switching, by which a universal primer site and unique molecular identifiers were added, was used to make TCR beta cDNA libraries. Priming for cDNA synthesis came from the TCR beta constant segment, and two successive PCR amplification steps followed. The authors' analysis ran thus. MIGEC was used to demultiplex reads and group the reads by UMI, and MiTCR was used to assemble and quantify clonotypes. To remove erroneous sequences, TCR cDNA sequences were retained only when supported by two or more reads. The tcR package was used for downstream repertoire analysis, and clonotypes were matched across fractions by CDR3 nucleotide sequence plus V segment. VDJmatch was used to annotate antigen specificity against VDJdb, with one amino acid substitution in CDR3 permitted. The reads, reprocessed by TCRdb, yield one row per CDR3 protein sequence and no DNA. TCRdb assigned the V and J calls; the authors' analysis was not used. The record for this sample contains more than 400,000 distinct CDR3 sequences. 6% to 8% of the sample belongs to the ten largest clones.

Regarding this clonotype: Its target antigen remains unknown.

HCMV-specific IgG was detected in serum with a commercial ELISA kit to determine HCMV serostatus. Peripheral blood mononuclear cells were isolated from blood by Ficoll density gradient centrifugation. The CDR3 runs 17 amino acids, cysteine and phenylalanine included. No DNA accompanies this entry. The chain employs TRBV12-3 or TRBV12-4 and TRBJ2-7; no DNA is available, so the TRBD2 call from TCRdb remains unchecked. The sample consisted of blood T cells: a sorted CD56 or NKG2C T cell subset, CD4+ or CD8+ T cells, or bulk PBMC T cells (not recorded which). The source of this sequence is a woman aged 18 to 75 in good health. CDR3 region: CASSLGLWAGKSYEQYF.